The 2 T cell receptor beta chains given below trace back to one sample, sequenced in a study of molecular identifiers for immune sequencing clone quantification. One entry per CDR3 protein, called by TCRdb with MiXCR from the PCR reads. The sample shows about 640,000 distinct CDR3 sequences, around 20% of them seen only once. The sample taken for sequencing was naive CD8+ T cells from blood, with Jurkat cell RNA spiked in. Indicated subset: FACS-sorted CD8+CD4-CCR7+CD45RA+ naive T cells. Receptors were obtained from a human donor in good health. Some libraries in this study had Jurkat cell RNA spiked in.

This clonotype has only a few counts. The chain joins TRBV24-1 to TRBJ2-7, with 8 bases that match TRBD1. The ends lost 4 bases at V and 3 bases at J; junction bases unmatched: 4. Germline CDR1 KGHDR, CDR2 SFDVKD. The CDR3 spans 14 residues. Here the CDR3 DNA reads TGTGCCACCAGTGAGATGACAGGGGTCTACGAGCAGTACTTC. As protein: CATSEMTGVYEQYF.

At least ten counts were recorded for this clonotype. This chain connects TRBV7-9 to TRBJ2-7, with TRBD2 as a possible D gene (6 bases). Germline V CDR1 and CDR2: SEHNR, FQNEAQ (reference sequence). This CDR3 is built from 14 residues. V was cut by 5 bases and J by 3 bases, with 14 bases left in between. The CDR3 sequence is CASSGGTLYYEQYF. DNA for the CDR3: TGTGCCAGCAGCGGGGGGACCCTCTACTACGAGCAGTACTTC.